The 16 T cell receptor beta chains presented below share a single source sample, sequenced in a study of cytomegalovirus exposure and HLA in healthy donors. With 60 Vbeta and 13 Jbeta primers, the PCR was carried out. Produced via immunoSEQ multiplex PCR; TCRdb's table is partial and in-frame only. The table has roughly 220,000 clones, 65% to 85% seen once. Sequenced: PBMCs. Source of these receptors: a man aged 25 to 40 in good health and CMV-seronegative.

This chain links TRBV6-1 with TRBJ1-2, with a weak D call TRBD1 (6 bases). Trimming pared 7 bases from V and 4 bases from J, leaving 13 bases between. CDR1 and CDR2 from the germline V gene are MNHNS and SASEGT. CDR3 size: 13 residues. The CDR3 nucleotides read TGTGCCAGCACTCCGGACAGTCTCTATGGCTACACCTTC. Translation: CASTPDSLYGYTF.

This rearrangement joins TRBV4-1 to TRBJ2-7; no reliable D call. Deletions cut 0 bases from V and 6 bases from J, with 9 bases between. This CDR3 spans 13 amino acids. The germline CDR1 and CDR2 sequences are MGHRA and YSYEKL. DNA of the CDR3: TGCGCCAGCAGCCAAGAGCCGGGTACCGAGCAGTACTTC. This codes for CASSQEPGTEQYF.

J is TRBJ2-3 and V is TRBV28; 9 bases are a match to TRBD1. V shed 1 base, J shed 4 bases, and the junction held 12 bases outside the gene matches. The CDR3 extends over 18 amino acids. Germline CDR1 MDHEN, CDR2 SYDVKM. The CDR3 DNA sequence: TGTGCCAGCAGTTTATCCGACTTCGGGACAGGGTGGGCAGATACGCAGTATTTT. Amino acid sequence: CASSLSDFGTGWADTQYF.

The chain uses TRBV5-8 and TRBJ2-5; perhaps TRBD2 as D (7 bases). V shed 5 bases and J shed 5 bases, with 19 bases lying between them. The CDR3 contains 15 residues. Germline V CDR1 and CDR2: SGHTS, YDEGEE. This chain's CDR3 is CASSRGGTYQETQYF. The CDR3 region has the DNA TGTGCCAGCAGTCGCGGGGGCACCTATCAGGAGACCCAGTACTTC.

This chain uses TRBV5-4 with TRBJ2-1; D is possibly TRBD2 (7 bases). The CDR3 has 16 residues. Per germline, CDR1 SGHNT and CDR2 YYREEE (reference sequence). Deletions cut 2 bases from V and 2 bases from J, with 14 bases between. In nucleotides, the CDR3 is TGTGCCAGCAGCTTCTCTGCGGGGGCCCCCTACAATGAGCAGTTCTTC. The encoded protein is CASSFSAGAPYNEQFF.

This chain links TRBV19 with TRBJ2-7, with 9 nucleotides matching TRBD1. Germline V CDR1 and CDR2: LNHDA, SQIVND (reference sequence). This CDR3 is built from 14 residues. The ends lost 6 bases at V and 4 bases at J; junction bases unmatched: 7. CDR3: CASRPGTGRYEQYF. Here the CDR3 DNA reads TGTGCCAGTAGGCCCGGGACAGGGAGGTACGAGCAGTACTTC. Variable domain in full (rest from reference TRBV19 and TRBJ2-7): DGGITQSPKYLFRKEGQNVTLSCEQNLNHDAMYWYRQDPGQGLRLIYYSQIVNDFQKGDIAEGYSVSREKKESFPLTVTSAQKNPTAFYLCASRPGTGRYEQYFGPGTRLTVT.

V is TRBV7-8 and J is TRBJ2-5; D not certain. CDR1 and CDR2 from the germline V gene are SGHVS and FQNEAQ. Trimming cost V 2 bases and J 9 bases, with 16 bases left between them. The length of the CDR3 is 14 residues. In DNA, the CDR3 is TGTGCCAGCAGCTTACCCCATTCCACCGCAGCCCAGTACTTC. This sequence encodes CASSLPHSTAAQYF.

Points on this clone: Sequence at one end of the junction differs from germline and may be a read error. The chain carries TRBV28 and TRBJ2-3; D perhaps matches TRBD2 (6 bases). In germline, CDR1 is MDHEN, CDR2 SYDVKM. The CDR3 is made up of 13 amino acids. CDR3 in amino acids: CASSLTSIDTQYF. CDR3 DNA: TGTGCCAGCAGTTTAACTAGCATAGATACGCAGTATTTT.

About this clone itself: The same CDR3 also results from other DNA sequences found in this sample. J is TRBJ2-5 and V is TRBV9; D is unclear. The length of the CDR3 is 11 residues. Germline CDR1 is SGDLS and CDR2 is YYNGEE. The V and J ends lost 0 bases and 5 bases respectively, with 2 bases between them. CDR3 amino acids: CASSVAETQYF. CDR3 in DNA: TGTGCCAGCAGCGTAGCTGAGACCCAGTACTTC.

This chain connects TRBV9 to TRBJ2-5; 7 positions agree with TRBD2. This CDR3 region has 16 residues. Germline lookup yields CDR1 SGDLS and CDR2 YYNGEE. With V trimmed by 4 bases and J by 2 bases, 11 bases remained unmatched. The CDR3 coding sequence is TGTGCCAGCAGCCCCCGGTGGCTAGCGGAACAAGAGACCCAGTACTTC. Translating gives CASSPRWLAEQETQYF.

The chain joins TRBV6-5 to TRBJ2-2; 7 nucleotides align to TRBD1. The CDR3 runs to 16 residues. V was pared by 0 bases and J by 1 base, with 2 bases of the junction left unmatched. In germline, CDR1 is MNHEY, CDR2 SVGAGI. CDR3 protein: CASSYSRQGNTGELFF. In DNA, the CDR3 is TGTGCCAGCAGTTACTCGAGACAGGGGAACACCGGGGAGCTGTTTTTT.

The chain joins TRBV28 to TRBJ1-5; D is ambiguous. Germline CDR1 and CDR2: MDHEN and SYDVKM. The V end lost 5 bases, the J end lost 6 bases, and 14 bases lay between the germline ends. The CDR3 is made up of 14 amino acids. CDR3 loop: CASSISVGLQPQHF. CDR3 sequence (DNA): TGTGCCAGCAGTATCAGTGTGGGCCTTCAGCCCCAGCATTTT.

The chain uses TRBV11-2 and TRBJ1-1; D is unresolved. Germline CDR1 reads SGHAT; CDR2 reads FQNNGV. V was clipped by 4 bases and J by 1 base, with 7 bases between them. The CDR3 runs to 13 residues. The CDR3 sequence: CASSYTANTEAFF. The CDR3 region has the DNA TGTGCCAGCAGCTACACAGCGAACACTGAAGCTTTCTTT. The whole variable domain, filled in from reference TRBV11-2 and TRBJ1-1, reads EAGVAQSPRYKIIEKRQSVAFWCNPISGHATLYWYQQILGQGPKLLIQFQNNGVVDDSQLPKDRFSAERLKGVDSTLKIQPAKLEDSAVYLCASSYTANTEAFFGQGTRLTVV.

This clone occurred a few times. The chain recombines TRBV28 with TRBJ1-5; D not resolved. Germline lookup yields CDR1 MDHEN and CDR2 SYDVKM. Trimming pared 2 bases from V and 0 bases from J, leaving 11 bases between. The CDR3 consists of 16 residues. The CDR3 DNA reads TGTGCCAGCAGTTTAGTGGTAACAGATAGCAATCAGCCCCAGCATTTT. Translated, it gives CASSLVVTDSNQPQHF.

A single count supports this clone. The V call is TRBV5-1, the J call TRBJ2-6; D might be TRBD1 (5 bases). The CDR3 loop spans 19 amino acids. V was trimmed by 4 bases and J by 0 bases, leaving 20 bases between them. Germline assignment: CDR1 SGHRS and CDR2 YFSETQ. DNA of the CDR3: TGCGCCAGCAGCGGCGGCAGGGCGCTCCTGGGCTCTGGGGCCAACGTCCTGACTTTC. Translating it yields CASSGGRALLGSGANVLTF.

This rearrangement joins TRBV5-4 to TRBJ2-7; 8 bases fit TRBD1. Trimming took 5 bases from V and 3 from J; bases not matched to a gene: 7. The germline V gene has CDR1 SGHNT and CDR2 YYREEE (reference sequence). This CDR3 is 14 amino acids long. The CDR3 region is CASSYGTGNYEQYF. In DNA, the CDR3 is TGTGCCAGCAGTTACGGGACAGGAAACTACGAGCAGTACTTC.